This is a list of T cell receptor beta chains from one sample in a study of T cell repertoires in cytomegalovirus infection. TCRdb itself ran the reads through MiXCR, one entry per CDR3 protein. The sample includes fewer than 300,000 distinct CDR3 sequences, 20% to 30% of them seen just once. What was sequenced was PBMCs. Receptors were obtained from a human donor in good health (CMV status not recorded). Some clones in this sample may be carry-over from other donors' samples. The CDR3 runs from the conserved cysteine through the conserved F or W. A D gene is named only where the DNA matches it firmly. The size of a clone is reported for some rows only, either as once, few or many, or as a class for expanded clones.

V gene	J gene	clone size	D gene	CDR3 DNA	CDR3 protein
TRBV7-2	TRBJ2-1	many	NA	TGTGCCAGCAGGGAAGGAGGGGGGCCGATCGGGAATGAGCAGTTCTTC	CASREGGGPIGNEQFF
TRBV10-3	TRBJ2-1	NA	TRBD1	TGTGCCATCAGTGATTTCGGGCGGGGACAGGGCCACAATGAGCAGTTCTTC	CAISDFGRGQGHNEQFF
TRBV3-1	TRBJ2-5	NA	TRBD2	TGTGCCAGCAGTTCTAGCGGAAAGGGGGAGACCCAGTACTTC	CASSSSGKGETQYF
TRBV7-2	TRBJ2-6	NA	NA	TGTGCCAGCAGCTGGGGACTCTCCTCTGGGGCCAACGTCCTGACTTTC	CASSWGLSSGANVLTF
TRBV23-1	TRBJ2-3	NA	NA	TGCGCCAGCATACAGCGAGGGGCTTACACAGATACGCAGTATTTT	CASIQRGAYTDTQYF
TRBV12-5	TRBJ2-5	NA	NA	TGTGCTAGTGGTAAGGGGACGGGCATGGATCAGACCCAGTACTTC	CASGKGTGMDQTQYF
TRBV7-2	TRBJ2-3	medium-sized	TRBD2	TGTGCCAGCAGCCCTTACGCGGGGACTAGCGGGAGGGCAAAAGATACGCAGTATTTT	CASSPYAGTSGRAKDTQYF
TRBV7-2	TRBJ2-5	NA	NA	TGTGCCAGCAGCTTTCAAGTGGGTCGGGGAGAGACCCAGTACTTC	CASSFQVGRGETQYF
TRBV19	TRBJ2-5	few	NA	TGTGCCAGTACCGGGCCCGGGGAGACCCAGTACTTC	CASTGPGETQYF
TRBV6-5	TRBJ1-2	NA	NA	TGTGCCAGCAGCAGATCCGACCCAGGGGACGGCTACACCTTC	CASSRSDPGDGYTF
TRBV6-6	TRBJ2-7	NA	NA	TGTGCCAGCAGTGCTGTTAGCTCCTACGAGCAGTACTTC	CASSAVSSYEQYF
TRBV7-2	TRBJ1-1	many	NA	TGTGCCAGCAGCTCCCCAGGGGTTATGCGCACTGAAGCTTTCTTT	CASSSPGVMRTEAFF
TRBV20-1	TRBJ2-7	few	TRBD2	TGCAGTGCTAGAGATTCAAGCGCCGGACTAGCGGGACCCCGGGAGCAGTACTTC	CSARDSSAGLAGPREQYF
TRBV7-6	TRBJ2-1	many	NA	TGTGCCAGCACCCCGCGGCCAGGCGAGGGGGGGCAGTTCTTC	CASTPRPGEGGQFF
TRBV2	TRBJ2-7	few	NA	TGTGCCAGCAGTGGTTTCGGGGACTACGAGCAGTACTTC	CASSGFGDYEQYF
TRBV5-1	TRBJ2-1	NA	TRBD1	TGCGCCAGCAGCTTGGGAGACAGGGGCGTCGTGTTCTTC	CASSLGDRGVVFF
TRBV7-3	TRBJ1-1	few	TRBD1	TGTGCCAGCAGCTCACAGGGGTACACTGAAGCTTTCTTT	CASSSQGYTEAFF
TRBV29-1	TRBJ2-3	NA	TRBD1	TGCAGCGTGGAAGGGACAGGGGCCACAGATACGCAGTATTTT	CSVEGTGATDTQYF